This T cell receptor (beta chain) was captured by sequencing in a study of blood T cell repertoires in COVID-19. Study details: Donors in the United States, Italy and Spain gave samples during acute or convalescent COVID-19. T cells, B-cell-depleted T cells, or PBMCs provided the cDNA or gDNA that served as material.

In the original analysis: For nucleated cells, counts were estimated from reference gene primer amplification. The table came from immunoSEQ multiplex PCR; TCRdb's copy has only in-frame clones and leaves some out. V, J and clone size are taken as reported in that table, and D and trimming were inferred from the DNA itself. This table has roughly 110,000 clones, roughly 84% appearing once. The specimen sequenced was peripheral blood. The receptor was isolated from a woman between 35 and 50 years old with acute or convalescent COVID-19.

The CDR3 is CASSYARTFNTEAFF. The CDR3 coding sequence is TGTGCCAGCAGTTACGCCCGGACATTTAACACTGAAGCTTTCTTT. The V gene is TRBV6-5, the J gene TRBJ1-1; weak D call: TRBD1 (5 bases). Trimming stripped 2 bases from V and 2 bases from J, with 12 bases between. The CDR3 extends over 15 amino acids. CDR1 and CDR2 from the germline V gene are MNHEY and SVGAGI.